This T cell receptor (beta chain) was documented in a study of Graves' ophthalmopathy and Graves' hyperthyroidism. Overall study: Absence of ophthalmopathy within 18 months of follow-up defined stable hyperthyroidism. Study-wide results and limits: Most thyroid-expanded clonotypes exceeding 0.001 frequency were also found in blood.

Aged 18 to 65, hyperthyroidism patients had been newly diagnosed, with under 2 months' duration. Amplification of the TCR beta CDR3 regions used RNA transcripts (as template). HTBI primers were used in a first-round RT-PCR, which preceded a second-round multiplex PCR. One entry per CDR3 protein, called by TCRdb with MiXCR from the multiplex PCR reads. The table lists about 1.2 million distinct CDR3 sequences, 35% to 45% of them singletons. In regard to this clonotype: Its antigen is not known.

The CDR3 runs to 14 residues. V gave up 5 bases and J gave up 5 bases, with 12 bases separating them. The germline CDR1 and CDR2 sequences are SGHTA and FQGNSA. This TCR was recovered from an adult man with Graves' hyperthyroidism. Sequencing used peripheral blood or thyroid tissue (not recorded which). This chain links TRBV7-2 with TRBJ2-2; D is uncertain. CDR3 sequence (DNA): TGTGCCAGCAGCCAAGTGCTCGAGACCGGGGAGCTGTTTTTT. This encodes CASSQVLETGELFF.